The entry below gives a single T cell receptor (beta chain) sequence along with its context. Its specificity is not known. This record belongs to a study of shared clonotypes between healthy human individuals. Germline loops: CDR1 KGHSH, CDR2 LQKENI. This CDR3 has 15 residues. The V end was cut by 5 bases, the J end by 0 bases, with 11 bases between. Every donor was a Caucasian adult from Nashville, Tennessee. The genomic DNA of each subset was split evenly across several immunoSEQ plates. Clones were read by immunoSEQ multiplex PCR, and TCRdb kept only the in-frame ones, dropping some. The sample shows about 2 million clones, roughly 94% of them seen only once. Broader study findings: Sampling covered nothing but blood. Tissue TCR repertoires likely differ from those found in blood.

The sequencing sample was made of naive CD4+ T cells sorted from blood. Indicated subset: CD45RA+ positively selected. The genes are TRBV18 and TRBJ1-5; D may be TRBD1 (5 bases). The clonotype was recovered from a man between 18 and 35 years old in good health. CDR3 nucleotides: TGTGCCAGCTCATCGGCGGGGGGTAGCAATCAGCCCCAGCATTTT. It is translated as CASSSAGGSNQPQHF.